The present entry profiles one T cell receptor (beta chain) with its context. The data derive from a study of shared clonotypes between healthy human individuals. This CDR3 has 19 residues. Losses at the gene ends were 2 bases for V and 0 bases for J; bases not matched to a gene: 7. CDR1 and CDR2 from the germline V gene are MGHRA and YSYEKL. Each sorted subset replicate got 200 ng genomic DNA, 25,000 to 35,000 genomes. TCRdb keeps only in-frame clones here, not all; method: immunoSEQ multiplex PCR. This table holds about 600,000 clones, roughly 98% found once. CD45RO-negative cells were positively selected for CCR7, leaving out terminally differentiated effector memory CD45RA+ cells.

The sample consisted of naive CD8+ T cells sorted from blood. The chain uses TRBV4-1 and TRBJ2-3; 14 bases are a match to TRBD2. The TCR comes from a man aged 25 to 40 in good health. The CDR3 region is CASSQLPGTSGSSTDTQYF. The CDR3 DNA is TGCGCCAGCAGCCAACTTCCTGGGACTAGCGGGAGTAGCACAGATACGCAGTATTTT.